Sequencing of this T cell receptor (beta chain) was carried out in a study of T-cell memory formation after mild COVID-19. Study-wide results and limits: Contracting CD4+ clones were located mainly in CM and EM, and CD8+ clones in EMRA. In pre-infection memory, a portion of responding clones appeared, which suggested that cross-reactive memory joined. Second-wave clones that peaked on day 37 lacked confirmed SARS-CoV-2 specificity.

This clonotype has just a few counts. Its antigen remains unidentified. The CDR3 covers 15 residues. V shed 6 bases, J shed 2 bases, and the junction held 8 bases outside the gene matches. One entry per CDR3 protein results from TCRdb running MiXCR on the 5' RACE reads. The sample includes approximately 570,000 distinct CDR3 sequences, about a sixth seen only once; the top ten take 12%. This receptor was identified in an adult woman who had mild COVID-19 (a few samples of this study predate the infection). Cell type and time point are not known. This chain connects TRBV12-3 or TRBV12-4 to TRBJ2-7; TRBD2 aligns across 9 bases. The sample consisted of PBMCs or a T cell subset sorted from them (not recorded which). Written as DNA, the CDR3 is TGTGCCAGCAGCCTATCTAGCGGGAAACCCTACGAGCAGTACTTC. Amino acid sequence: CASSLSSGKPYEQYF.